This TCR beta chain was found in a study of control samples from healthy donors and cancer patients (TCRdb year 2020). Compared with germline, V lacks 1 base and J lacks 2 bases; bases without a gene match: 6. The CDR3, cysteine through phenylalanine, is 16 amino acids long. The retained sequence is limited to the CDR3, 48 bases, with the frame set at the first base. Via the germline V gene, CDR1 is SGHTA and CDR2 FQGNSA. For this clone: It lacks a known antigen. The sample holds no much larger clone one base away, and base qualities are not on file.

Preparation of the library involved the immunoSEQ multiplex PCR assay. The table was pulled from immuneACCESS by TCRdb, which kept in-frame rearrangements only. Such tables lose some clones; where checked, under half of the loss comes from unresolved V genes, and the rest has no known cause. Here the sample has about 170,000 clones; 85% to 90% occur a single time. In total, the top ten clones hold around 11% of the sample. The receptor chain draws on TRBV7-2 and TRBJ1-1, and TRBD1 aligns with 8 junction nucleotides. The sample comprised blood. The sequence came from a man aged 30-40 years in good health. The bases are TGTGCCAGCAGCTTAGTGAAGACAGGGGTTAACACTGAAGCTTTCTTT. This is translated as CASSLVKTGVNTEAFF.